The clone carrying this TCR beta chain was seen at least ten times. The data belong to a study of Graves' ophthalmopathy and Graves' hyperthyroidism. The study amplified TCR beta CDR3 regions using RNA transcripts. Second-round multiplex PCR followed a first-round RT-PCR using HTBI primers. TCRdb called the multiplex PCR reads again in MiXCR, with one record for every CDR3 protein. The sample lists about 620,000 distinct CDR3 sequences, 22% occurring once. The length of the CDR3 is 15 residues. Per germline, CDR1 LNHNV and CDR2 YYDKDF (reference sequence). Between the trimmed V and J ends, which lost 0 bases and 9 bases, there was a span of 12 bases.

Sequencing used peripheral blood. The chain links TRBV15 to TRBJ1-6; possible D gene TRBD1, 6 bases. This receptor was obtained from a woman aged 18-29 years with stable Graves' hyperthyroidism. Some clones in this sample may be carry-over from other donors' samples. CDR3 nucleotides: TGTGCCACCAGCAGAGATCCGGGGGCAGGTTCACCCCTCCACTTT. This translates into CATSRDPGAGSPLHF. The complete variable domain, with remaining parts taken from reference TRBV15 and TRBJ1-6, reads DAMVIQNPRYQVTQFGKPVTLSCSQTLNHNVMYWYQQKSSQAPKLLFHYYDKDFNNEADTPDNFQSRRPNTSFCFLDIRSPGLGDTAMYLCATSRDPGAGSPLHFGNGTRLTVT.